The T cell receptor beta chain described here comes from a study of beta chain features in type 1 diabetes. Study-wide background: Age, gender, cell numbers and subset yield matched between patients and controls.

Sort purity for all populations was recorded as exceeding 98%. cDNA synthesis used the whole RNA isolate, giving expressed TCRB sequences. Average reads for naive, central memory and regulatory T cell samples were about 3.57 million. The repertoire was sequenced with immunoSEQ multiplex PCR; TCRdb's copy has only in-frame clones and lacks some. Among around 240,000 clones listed, 68% were seen once. Germline lookup yields CDR1 SGHDT and CDR2 YYEEEE. V lost 0 bases to trimming and J lost 7 bases, with 11 bases between them. CDR3 length equals 14 residues. The sample consisted of naive CD4+ T cells from blood. The source is a man aged 25 to 45 in good health. The rearrangement joins TRBV5-6 to TRBJ2-1; D is unresolved. This chain's CDR3 is CASSLGQDQNEQFF. CDR3 DNA: TGTGCCAGCAGCTTGGGTCAGGACCAAAATGAGCAGTTCTTC. The whole variable domain, filled in from reference TRBV5-6 and TRBJ2-1, reads DAGVTQSPTHLIKTRGQQVTLRCSPKSGHDTVSWYQQALGQGPQFIFQYYEEEERQRGNFPDRFSGHQFPNYSSELNVNALLLGDSALYLCASSLGQDQNEQFFGPGTRLTVL.